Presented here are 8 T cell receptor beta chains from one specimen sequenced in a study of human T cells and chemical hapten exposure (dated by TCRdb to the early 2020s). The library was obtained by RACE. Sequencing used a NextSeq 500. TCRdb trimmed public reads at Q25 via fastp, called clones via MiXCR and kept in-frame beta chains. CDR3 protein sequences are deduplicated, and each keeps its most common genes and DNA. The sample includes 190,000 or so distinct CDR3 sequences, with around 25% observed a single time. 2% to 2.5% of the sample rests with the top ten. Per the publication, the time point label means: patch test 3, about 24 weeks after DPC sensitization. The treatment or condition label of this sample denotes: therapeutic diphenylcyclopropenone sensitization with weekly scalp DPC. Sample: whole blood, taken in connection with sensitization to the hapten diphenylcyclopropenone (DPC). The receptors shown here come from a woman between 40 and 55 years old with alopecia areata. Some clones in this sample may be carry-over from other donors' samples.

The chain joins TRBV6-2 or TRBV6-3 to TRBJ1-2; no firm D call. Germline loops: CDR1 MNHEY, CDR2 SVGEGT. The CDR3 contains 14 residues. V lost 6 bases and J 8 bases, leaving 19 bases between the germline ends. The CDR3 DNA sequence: TGTGCCAGCAGCCCCCAGTCCGAAAGCGGCGGCTACACCTTC. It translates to CASSPQSESGGYTF.

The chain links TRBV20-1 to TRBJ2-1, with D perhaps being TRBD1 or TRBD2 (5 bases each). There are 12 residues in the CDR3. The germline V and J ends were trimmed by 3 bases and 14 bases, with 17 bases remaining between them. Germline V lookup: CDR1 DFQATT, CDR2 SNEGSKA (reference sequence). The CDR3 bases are TGCAGTGCTAGGGGGACCACCCTACAGGAGTTCTTC. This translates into CSARGTTLQEFF.

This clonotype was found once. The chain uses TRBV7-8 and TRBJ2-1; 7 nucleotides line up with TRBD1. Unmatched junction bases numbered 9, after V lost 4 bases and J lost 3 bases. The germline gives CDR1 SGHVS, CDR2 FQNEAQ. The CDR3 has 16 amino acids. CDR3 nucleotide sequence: TGTGCCAGCAGCTACACCGAAAGGGGGCTCTACAATGAGCAGTTCTTC. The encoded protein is CASSYTERGLYNEQFF. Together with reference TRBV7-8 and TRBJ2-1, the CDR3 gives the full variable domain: GAGVSQSPRYKVAKRGQDVALRCDPISGHVSLFWYQQALGQGPEFLTYFQNEAQLDKSGLPSDRFFAERPEGSVSTLKIQRTQQEDSAVYLCASSYTERGLYNEQFFGPGTRLTVL.

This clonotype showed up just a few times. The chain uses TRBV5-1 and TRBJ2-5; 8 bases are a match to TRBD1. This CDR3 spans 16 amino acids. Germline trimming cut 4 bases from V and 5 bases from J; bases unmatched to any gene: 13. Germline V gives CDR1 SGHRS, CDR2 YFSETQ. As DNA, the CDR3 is TGCGCCAGCAGCCTCGGACAGGGTCACGGGCCGGAGACCCAGTACTTC. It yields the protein CASSLGQGHGPETQYF.

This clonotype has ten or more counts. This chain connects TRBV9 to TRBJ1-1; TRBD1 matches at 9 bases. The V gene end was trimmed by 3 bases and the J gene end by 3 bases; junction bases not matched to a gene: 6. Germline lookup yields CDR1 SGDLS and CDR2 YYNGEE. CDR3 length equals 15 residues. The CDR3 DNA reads TGTGCCAGCAGCGGTACAGGGGGCGGGTACACTGAAGCTTTCTTT. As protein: CASSGTGGGYTEAFF.

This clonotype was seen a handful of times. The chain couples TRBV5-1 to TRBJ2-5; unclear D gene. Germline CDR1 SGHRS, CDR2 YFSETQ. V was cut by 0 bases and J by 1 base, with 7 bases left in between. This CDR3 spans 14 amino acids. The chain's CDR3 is CASSLDRSQETQYF. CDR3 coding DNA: TGCGCCAGCAGCTTGGATAGATCCCAAGAGACCCAGTACTTC.

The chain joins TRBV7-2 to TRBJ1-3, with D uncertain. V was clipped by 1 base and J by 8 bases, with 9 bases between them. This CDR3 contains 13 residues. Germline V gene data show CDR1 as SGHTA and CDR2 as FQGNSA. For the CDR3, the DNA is TGTGCCAGCAGCTTAGAAGGAGGGTACACCATATATTTT. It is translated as CASSLEGGYTIYF.

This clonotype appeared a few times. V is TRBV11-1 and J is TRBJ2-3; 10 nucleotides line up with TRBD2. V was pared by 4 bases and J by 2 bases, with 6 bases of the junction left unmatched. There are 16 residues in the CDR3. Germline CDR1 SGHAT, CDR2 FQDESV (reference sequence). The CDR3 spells CASSSRAGGVTDTQYF. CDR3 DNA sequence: TGTGCCAGCAGCTCTCGAGCGGGAGGGGTCACAGATACGCAGTATTTT.